These 24 T cell receptor beta chains share one sample of origin, sequenced in a study of OX40 agonist ivuxolimab in advanced cancers. The receptor library was made with the immunoSEQ multiplex PCR assay. Held by TCRdb, this immuneACCESS table contains in-frame sequences only and omits some clones. Under half of the omission traces to an unresolved V gene where checked; the cause of the rest is unknown. Across this sample there are under 75,000 clones, with around 86% seen only once. The top ten hold 0.65% to 0.9% of the sample. This specimen was CD4+ or CD8+ T cells sorted from blood, taken in a trial of the OX40 agonist ivuxolimab. These receptors came from an adult with an advanced solid tumor such as melanoma, head and neck, liver or kidney cancer.

The rearrangement uses TRBV5-1 and TRBJ2-3; maybe TRBD2 (5 bases). The CDR3 length is 17 residues. Trimming pared 0 bases from V and 0 bases from J, leaving 14 bases between. In germline, CDR1 is SGHRS, CDR2 YFSETQ. The CDR3 DNA follows: TGCGCCAGCAGCTTGGGTAGTAGCGACACTAGCACAGATACGCAGTATTTT. Residues: CASSLGSSDTSTDTQYF.

The chain recombines TRBV9 with TRBJ2-5, with TRBD1 identical over 7 bases. The J call may be mistaken, given a closer DNA end match to TRBJ2-7. The CDR3 contains 14 residues. Germline CDR1 reads SGDLS; CDR2 reads YYNGEE. The CDR3 DNA reads TGTGCCAGCAGCACCCGACAGGGACGCGACGAGCAGTACTTC. The encoded protein is CASSTRQGRDEQYF.

The chain uses TRBV5-8 and TRBJ1-2; no clear D gene. Germline V gene lookup returns CDR1 SGHTS and CDR2 YDEGEE. V dropped 0 bases and J dropped 5 bases, with 11 bases sitting between them. The CDR3 totals 14 residues. As DNA, the CDR3 is TGTGCCAGCAGCTTGGCCGTGCGTGAATATGGCTACACCTTC. Translated: CASSLAVREYGYTF.

This sequence joins TRBV19 and TRBJ1-1, with 7 bases matching TRBD1. This CDR3 comprises 13 residues. The germline V gene has CDR1 LNHDA and CDR2 SQIVND (reference sequence). J lost 7 bases, V lost 6 bases, and 8 bases had no gene match. CDR3 amino acids: CASSSTGDGEAFF. CDR3 bases: TGTGCCAGTAGCAGTACAGGGGATGGTGAAGCTTTCTTT.

This clone was found once. V usage is TRBV19 and J usage is TRBJ1-5, with a weak D call TRBD1 (6 bases). The CDR3 is 14 residues long. V was clipped by 5 bases and J by 5 bases, with 13 bases between them. The germline V gene encodes CDR1 LNHDA and CDR2 SQIVND (reference sequence). As DNA, the CDR3 is TGTGCCAGTAGTGGTGGACAGATTGATCAGCCCCAGCATTTT. Encoded protein: CASSGGQIDQPQHF.

The rearrangement joins TRBV29-1 to TRBJ2-4; perhaps TRBD1 as D (6 bases). The CDR3 loop spans 12 amino acids. CDR1 and CDR2 from the germline V gene are SQVTM and ANQGSEA. The V end lost 2 bases, the J end lost 6 bases, and 8 bases lay between the germline ends. This CDR3 is CSVEQGINIQYF. DNA of the CDR3: TGCAGCGTTGAACAGGGGATAAACATTCAGTACTTC. Together with reference TRBV29-1 and TRBJ2-4, the CDR3 gives the full variable domain: SAVISQKPSRDICQRGTSLTIQCQVDSQVTMMFWYRQQPGQSLTLIATANQGSEATYESGFVIDKFPISRPNLTFSTLTVSNMSPEDSSIYLCSVEQGINIQYFGAGTRLSVL.

The chain recombines TRBV19 with TRBJ2-5; no clear D gene. The CDR3 extends over 11 amino acids. V was clipped by 9 bases and J by 0 bases, with 5 bases between them. Germline CDR1 LNHDA, CDR2 SQIVND (reference sequence). CDR3 sequence reads: CASTNQETQYF. CDR3 in DNA: TGTGCCAGCACAAACCAAGAGACCCAGTACTTC.

The chain links TRBV18 to TRBJ2-1; TRBD2 matches at 10 bases. CDR3 length equals 19 residues. Losses at the gene ends were 2 bases for V and 1 base for J; bases not matched to a gene: 11. Germline V gives CDR1 KGHSH, CDR2 LQKENI. In nucleotides, the CDR3 is TGTGCCAGCTCACCAAACCGGGCTAGCGGGGGCTTGTCCTACAATGAGCAGTTCTTC. Protein sequence: CASSPNRASGGLSYNEQFF.

This rearrangement joins TRBV9 to TRBJ2-3; D may be TRBD2 (7 bases). Trimming removed 4 bases at V and 2 bases at J, with 17 bases between. This CDR3 spans 16 amino acids. Germline values: CDR1 SGDLS, CDR2 YYNGEE. This chain's CDR3 is CASSPGAGAATDTQYF. The DNA of the CDR3 is TGTGCCAGCAGCCCGGGGGCGGGGGCCGCCACAGATACGCAGTATTTT.

As for this clone: One end of the junction varies from germline; a read error may be responsible. The rearrangement links TRBV7-7 to TRBJ2-1, with D possibly TRBD1 on 5 matching bases. Per the germline V gene, CDR1 is SSHAT and CDR2 is FNYEAQ (reference sequence). The CDR3 consists of 13 residues. This chain's CDR3 is CASSFDRDNEQFF. CDR3 DNA: TGTGCTAGCAGTTTTGACAGAGACAATGAGCAGTTCTTC.

The V gene is TRBV7-2, the J gene TRBJ1-2; 7 bases line up with TRBD1. From germline, CDR1 is SGHTA and CDR2 FQGNSA. V was pared by 0 bases and J by 7 bases, with 2 bases of the junction left unmatched. The CDR3 sequence is 13 residues long. The DNA for the CDR3 is TGTGCCAGCAGCTTAGCGGAGGGGGCTGGCTACACCTTC. Translating gives CASSLAEGAGYTF.

V and J are TRBV27 and TRBJ2-3; 9 nucleotides match TRBD2. The CDR3 totals 18 residues. The ends lost 4 bases at V and 2 bases at J; junction bases unmatched: 13. Germline V gene lookup returns CDR1 MNHEY and CDR2 SMNVEV (reference sequence). The CDR3 sequence is CASSSYSGSNRFTDTQYF. In nucleotides, the CDR3 is TGTGCCAGCAGTTCATATAGCGGGAGTAATAGATTCACAGATACGCAGTATTTT.

This chain joins TRBV12-1 and TRBJ1-5. TRBV12-1 is termed a pseudogene. This CDR3 comprises 16 residues. CDR3 DNA sequence: TGTGCCAGCAGCTTTCCTTTTTTAGGGCTAAATCAGCCCCAGCATTTT. It encodes CASSFPFLGLNQPQHF.

V usage is TRBV7-9 and J usage is TRBJ1-2, with D possibly TRBD1 on 5 matching bases. CDR1 is SEHNR and CDR2 is FQNEAQ in the germline V gene (reference sequence). The V end lost 5 bases, the J end lost 8 bases, and 12 bases lay between the germline ends. CDR3 size: 12 residues. This CDR3 is CASSPGDSGYTF. CDR3 DNA: TGTGCCAGCAGCCCCGGTGACAGCGGCTACACCTTC.

As DNA, the CDR3 is TGTGCCAGCAGTACGGGACTTGGGCTGGACACCATATATTTT. Translated, it gives CASSTGLGLDTIYF. The chain recombines TRBV6-5 with TRBJ1-3; TRBD1 is a possible D gene (5 bases). Trimming left V 5 bases short and J 8 bases short, with 16 bases between. The CDR3 runs 14 residues. Looked up from germline, CDR1 is MNHEY and CDR2 is SVGAGI.

The chain combines TRBV14 with TRBJ1-5, with TRBD1 matching 8 bases. The CDR3 extends over 16 amino acids. Germline CDR1 and CDR2: SGHDN and FVKESK. V lost 3 bases and J lost 1; bases outside the gene matches: 5. CDR3 in amino acids: CASSHRRGLSNQPQHF. CDR3 nucleotides: TGTGCCAGCAGCCATCGCAGGGGGCTGAGCAATCAGCCCCAGCATTTT. Based on the CDR3 plus reference TRBV14 and TRBJ1-5, the full variable domain is EAGVTQFPSHSVIEKGQTVTLRCDPISGHDNLYWYRRVMGKEIKFLLHFVKESKQDESGMPNNRFLAERTGGTYSTLKVQPAELEDSGVYFCASSHRRGLSNQPQHFGDGTRLSIL.

The chain links TRBV14 to TRBJ1-6; no firm D call. The CDR3 is made up of 15 amino acids. Trimming cost V 2 bases and J 5 bases, with 10 bases left between them. Per germline, CDR1 SGHDN and CDR2 FVKESK. For the CDR3, the DNA is TGTGCCAGCAGCCAACGGACCTCAAATAATTCACCCCTCCACTTT. Its protein is CASSQRTSNNSPLHF.

The rearrangement links TRBV7-3 to TRBJ2-3, with 8 bases that match TRBD1. The CDR3 length is 17 residues. Germline V gene sequence: CDR1 SGHTA, CDR2 FQGTGA. J gave up 1 base and V 5 bases, and 11 bases lay outside the gene matches. Here the CDR3 DNA reads TGTGCCAGCAGCCCGACCGGACAGGGCCATCGCACAGATACGCAGTATTTT. Encoded protein: CASSPTGQGHRTDTQYF.

The V gene is TRBV7-2, the J gene TRBJ2-1, with D possibly TRBD2 on 5 matching bases. This CDR3 comprises 14 residues. Per the germline V gene, CDR1 is SGHTA and CDR2 is FQGNSA. Trimming took off 2 bases at V and 6 bases at J, with 11 bases between the two ends. The CDR3 spells CASSLIPGSNEQFF. CDR3 DNA: TGTGCCAGCAGCTTAATTCCGGGGTCCAATGAGCAGTTCTTC. Full variable domain (remainder filled in from reference TRBV7-2 and TRBJ2-1): GAGVSQSPSNKVTEKGKDVELRCDPISGHTALYWYRQSLGQGLEFLIYFQGNSAPDKSGLPSDRFSAERTGGSVSTLTIQRTQQEDSAVYLCASSLIPGSNEQFFGPGTRLTVL.

The V gene is TRBV9, the J gene TRBJ2-3, with 8 bases aligning to TRBD1. With 0 bases clipped from V and 2 bases from J, the junction kept 5 bases outside the gene matches. The CDR3 consists of 16 residues. The germline V gene encodes CDR1 SGDLS and CDR2 YYNGEE. The CDR3, as DNA: TGTGCCAGCAGCGTAGTCGGACAGGGAGTCACAGATACGCAGTATTTT. Amino acids: CASSVVGQGVTDTQYF.

The V call is TRBV7-9, the J call TRBJ1-2, with D maybe TRBD1 (5 bases). This CDR3 has 14 amino acids. V was pared by 4 bases and J by 8 bases, with 17 bases between. CDR1 SEHNR and CDR2 FQNEAQ come from the germline V gene (reference sequence). CDR3 sequence reads: CASSSPGTGLGYTF. The CDR3 coding sequence is TGTGCCAGCAGCTCCCCCGGGACGGGGTTAGGCTACACCTTC.

V usage is TRBV5-6 and J usage is TRBJ2-7; 7 nucleotides match TRBD2. The CDR3 covers 14 residues. Losses at the gene ends were 4 bases for V and 3 bases for J; bases not matched to a gene: 7. Germline CDR1 and CDR2: SGHDT and YYEEEE. The CDR3 DNA is TGTGCCAGCAGCCTTCCGGGGGGTCACTACGAGCAGTACTTC. This gives the protein CASSLPGGHYEQYF. Combining the CDR3 with reference TRBV5-6 and TRBJ2-7 gives the whole variable domain DAGVTQSPTHLIKTRGQQVTLRCSPKSGHDTVSWYQQALGQGPQFIFQYYEEEERQRGNFPDRFSGHQFPNYSSELNVNALLLGDSALYLCASSLPGGHYEQYFGPGTRLTVT.

The genes are TRBV6-5 and TRBJ2-7; 9 bases fit TRBD2. The CDR3 runs 15 residues. The V gene end was trimmed by 5 bases and the J gene end by 2 bases; junction bases not matched to a gene: 7. Per the germline V gene, CDR1 is MNHEY and CDR2 is SVGAGI. CDR3 amino acids: CASSGRLAEPYEQYF. The CDR3 nucleotides read TGTGCCAGCAGTGGAAGACTAGCGGAGCCCTACGAGCAGTACTTC.

This clone was observed once. This chain uses TRBV7-2 with TRBJ2-5; TRBD2 aligns across 9 bases. V lost 8 bases, J lost 4 bases, and 5 bases stayed unmatched. CDR3 length: 13 amino acids. Germline CDR1 is SGHTA and CDR2 is FQGNSA. CDR3 protein: CASAGGKGETQYF. DNA of the CDR3: TGTGCCAGCGCGGGGGGGAAGGGAGAGACCCAGTACTTC.